The 29 T cell receptor beta chains reported below all come from one sample, sequenced in a study of patients and donors after allogeneic stem cell transplantation. TCRdb passed the RT-PCR reads through MiXCR, listing each CDR3 protein once. Of roughly 940,000 distinct CDR3 sequences listed, more than 15% are singletons. The sample taken for sequencing was blood, either unsorted or a sorted T cell fraction (not recorded which). The source of these receptors is a human donor who was either an allogeneic HSCT recipient or a stem cell or donor lymphocyte infusion donor (not recorded which). It is not recorded whose cells these are; they may come from a transplant donor.

The rearrangement links TRBV6-1 to TRBJ2-1, with a possible D match to TRBD1 (5 bases). V dropped 5 bases and J dropped 9 bases, with 23 bases sitting between them. The CDR3 spans 16 residues. Germline V gene sequence: CDR1 MNHNS, CDR2 SASEGT. Written as DNA, the CDR3 is TGTGCCAGCAGTACGCGAGGACATCCTATTAGTGGTGAGCAGTTCTTC. Translated, it gives CASSTRGHPISGEQFF.

The chain links TRBV19 to TRBJ1-6, with 9 bases identical to TRBD1. This CDR3 region has 17 residues. V trimming: 5 bases; J trimming: 9 bases; junction bases outside the gene matches: 14. Germline V gives CDR1 LNHDA, CDR2 SQIVND (reference sequence). The CDR3 region is CASSPHTPRTGVSPLHF. In DNA, the CDR3 is TGTGCCAGTAGTCCCCACACCCCCCGGACAGGGGTTTCACCCCTCCACTTT.

The V call is TRBV20-1, the J call TRBJ2-7, with TRBD2 matching 10 bases. Germline V gives CDR1 DFQATT, CDR2 SNEGSKA (reference sequence). This CDR3 is built from 13 residues. Unmatched junction bases numbered 3, after V lost 3 bases and J lost 4 bases. CDR3 amino acids: CSASVSGGYEQYF. The CDR3 DNA sequence: TGCAGTGCTAGTGTTAGCGGGGGGTACGAGCAGTACTTC.

This clonotype was counted between two and nine times. The V call is TRBV9, the J call TRBJ2-3; 9 nucleotides agree with TRBD2. Germline loops: CDR1 SGDLS, CDR2 YYNGEE. V was clipped by 0 bases and J by 4 bases; unmatched bases: 9. This CDR3 region has 17 residues. CDR3 in DNA: TGTGCCAGCAGCGTAGAAGGTAGCGGGAGTCCCTCAGATACGCAGTATTTT. Translation gives CASSVEGSGSPSDTQYF.

The V and J genes are TRBV7-2 and TRBJ2-3; TRBD2 agrees at 11 bases. The trim removed 1 base at V and 4 bases at J, leaving 4 bases unmatched. The CDR3 is made up of 16 amino acids. Germline loops: CDR1 SGHTA, CDR2 FQGNSA. CDR3 coding DNA: TGTGCCAGCAGCTTAGGGGGACTAGCGGCCCCAGATACGCAGTATTTT. It is translated as CASSLGGLAAPDTQYF.

The chain links TRBV4-2 to TRBJ2-3; 8 nucleotides align to TRBD2. Germline V gives CDR1 LGHNA, CDR2 YNFKEQ. The ends lost 2 bases at V and 2 bases at J; junction bases unmatched: 6. The CDR3 spans 16 residues. The CDR3 sequence is CASSQRPAGDTDTQYF. In DNA, the CDR3 is TGTGCCAGCAGCCAACGGCCAGCGGGGGACACAGATACGCAGTATTTT.

The gene calls are TRBV6-1 and TRBJ1-6; no reliable D call. Trimming shortened V by 2 bases and J by 9 bases, and 11 bases separated the two germline ends. This CDR3 is 14 amino acids long. Germline CDR1 is MNHNS and CDR2 is SASEGT. Here the CDR3 DNA reads TGTGCCAGCAGTGAAAGTATATCTCGTTCACCCCTCCACTTT. Translating it yields CASSESISRSPLHF.

The table lists this clonotype with many counts. The chain links TRBV12-3 or TRBV12-4 to TRBJ2-7, with D possibly being TRBD1 or TRBD2 (5 bases each). This CDR3 is 13 amino acids long. Trimming stripped 3 bases from V and 2 bases from J, with 8 bases between. CDR3 nucleotide sequence: TGTGCCAGCAGTTTCCAGGGACCCTACGAGCAGTACTTC. Protein sequence: CASSFQGPYEQYF.

This clonotype is large. The chain is built from TRBV6-5 and TRBJ1-6; 7 bases are a match to TRBD1. The V segment lost 3 bases and the J segment 5 bases; nucleotides outside the gene matches: 10. The CDR3 contains 17 residues. Germline loops: CDR1 MNHEY, CDR2 SVGAGI. CDR3 DNA sequence: TGTGCCAGCAGTTATGCGACAGGGCTCGCGGATAATTCACCCCTCCACTTT. It codes for CASSYATGLADNSPLHF.

The chain combines TRBV27 with TRBJ2-6; D ambiguous. Trimming stripped 6 bases from V and 2 bases from J, with 11 bases between. This CDR3 comprises 15 residues. Germline CDR1 MNHEY, CDR2 SMNVEV (reference sequence). The CDR3 DNA is TGTGCCAGCAGCCCAAACCTACCTGGGGCCAACGTCCTGACTTTC. It translates to CASSPNLPGANVLTF.

This clonotype has more than one count but fewer than ten. V gene TRBV12-3 or TRBV12-4 combines with J gene TRBJ2-3; TRBD1 or TRBD2 may be the D gene (6 bases each). The CDR3 contains 17 residues. Trimming removed 5 bases from V and 5 bases from J, with 23 bases in between. The CDR3 protein is CASSPRGGLVRLDTQYF. CDR3 in DNA: TGTGCCAGCAGTCCCAGAGGGGGGCTAGTTCGCTTAGATACGCAGTATTTT.

The chain combines TRBV12-3 or TRBV12-4 with TRBJ1-4; 8 bases align to TRBD1. This CDR3 spans 15 amino acids. With V trimmed by 5 bases and J by 7 bases, 9 bases remained unmatched. Here the CDR3 DNA reads TGTGCCAGCAGTCAGAACAGGGGGATGGGTGAAAAACTGTTTTTT. As protein: CASSQNRGMGEKLFF.

The CDR3 DNA sequence: TGTGCCAGCAGTGTCAGTGGTGGGGCCAACGTCCTGACTTTC. This translates into CASSVSGGANVLTF. The V and J genes are TRBV25-1 and TRBJ2-6; D gene uncertain. Trimming took off 4 bases at V and 3 bases at J, with 7 bases between the two ends. The CDR3 sequence is 14 residues long. The germline gives CDR1 MGHDK, CDR2 SYGVNS.

This clonotype was found a few times. V usage is TRBV19 and J usage is TRBJ1-1, with 7 bases aligning to TRBD1. Trimming at V came to 6 bases and at J to 3 bases, leaving 7 bases not matched to a gene. Germline CDR1 reads LNHDA; CDR2 reads SQIVND (reference sequence). The CDR3 totals 14 residues. The CDR3 spells CASSPTGKDTEAFF. DNA of the CDR3: TGTGCCAGTAGCCCGACAGGGAAGGACACTGAAGCTTTCTTT.

V gene TRBV12-3 or TRBV12-4 combines with J gene TRBJ1-1; D not certain. CDR3 size: 13 residues. V was clipped by 2 bases and J by 5 bases, with 9 bases between them. As DNA, the CDR3 is TGTGCCAGCAGTTTAAACTTGGTGACTGAAGCTTTCTTT. It is translated as CASSLNLVTEAFF.

The chain links TRBV29-1 to TRBJ1-4; no clear D. Trimming left V 7 bases short and J 6 bases short, with 9 bases between. The CDR3 consists of 11 residues. CDR1 and CDR2 from the germline V gene are SQVTM and ANQGSEA. The CDR3 spells CSARRYEKLFF. The CDR3 DNA is TGCAGCGCTCGGCGGTATGAAAAACTGTTTTTT.

This clonotype was detected a few times. The chain links TRBV7-2 to TRBJ2-3; D gene uncertain. CDR1 is SGHTA and CDR2 is FQGNSA in the germline V gene. Deletions cut 2 bases from V and 5 bases from J, with 5 bases between. There are 12 residues in the CDR3. This CDR3 reads CASSLPVDTQYF. CDR3 nucleotide sequence: TGTGCCAGCAGCTTACCAGTAGATACGCAGTATTTT. The full variable domain, with the rest looked up from reference TRBV7-2 and TRBJ2-3, is GAGVSQSPSNKVTEKGKDVELRCDPISGHTALYWYRQSLGQGLEFLIYFQGNSAPDKSGLPSDRFSAERTGGSVSTLTIQRTQQEDSAVYLCASSLPVDTQYFGPGTRLTVL.

This chain joins TRBV25-1 and TRBJ2-1; 11 bases agree with TRBD2. Trimming removed 3 bases from V and 9 bases from J; junction bases left unmatched: 4. CDR3 length equals 14 residues. Germline CDR1 and CDR2: MGHDK and SYGVNS. The CDR3 protein is CASSDSGGAGEQFF. Here the CDR3 DNA reads TGTGCCAGCAGTGATAGCGGGGGGGCGGGTGAGCAGTTCTTC.

The chain carries TRBV7-9 and TRBJ1-1; D is unclear. CDR3 length equals 11 residues. CDR1 is SEHNR, CDR2 FQNEAQ, per germline (reference sequence). Trimming pared 4 bases from V and 8 bases from J, leaving 8 bases between. This CDR3 reads CASSSTQEAFF. The CDR3 DNA follows: TGTGCCAGCAGCTCCACCCAAGAAGCTTTCTTT.

In this sample, this clonotype turned up a few times. The chain combines TRBV12-3 or TRBV12-4 with TRBJ2-2; 7 nucleotides agree with TRBD2. There are 15 residues in the CDR3. J was trimmed by 4 bases and V by 7 bases; bases with no gene match: 9. CDR3 residues: CASTPTGGRTGELFF. For the CDR3, the DNA is TGTGCCAGCACCCCGACGGGGGGACGCACCGGGGAGCTGTTTTTT.

The chain uses TRBV9 and TRBJ1-2; TRBD1 aligns across 9 bases. Germline-derived CDR1 and CDR2 are SGDLS and YYNGEE. The CDR3 spans 16 residues. V was clipped by 3 bases and J by 6 bases; unmatched bases: 12. The CDR3 nucleotides read TGTGCCAGCAGCGCGGGACAGGGATTTGATTGGGATGGCTACACCTTC. Translating it yields CASSAGQGFDWDGYTF.

This clonotype was recorded a few times. The chain carries TRBV4-1 and TRBJ2-3; a weak D match, TRBD2 (5 bases). V was clipped by 1 base and J by 6 bases, with 14 bases between them. The CDR3 loop spans 15 amino acids. Germline CDR1 MGHRA, CDR2 YSYEKL. The CDR3 DNA reads TGCGCCAGCAGCCAAGTGAGGACGAGGGAGGATACGCAGTATTTT. This sequence encodes CASSQVRTREDTQYF.

This clonotype was counted only a few times. The chain combines TRBV29-1 with TRBJ2-3; 8 positions match TRBD2. The CDR3 spans 12 residues. Germline CDR1 is SQVTM and CDR2 is ANQGSEA. V was clipped by 7 bases and J by 1 base; unmatched bases: 1. For the CDR3, the DNA is TGCAGCGGACTAGCGCGCACAGATACGCAGTATTTT. This translates into CSGLARTDTQYF.

The chain employs TRBV11-2 and TRBJ1-2, with 12 bases lining up with TRBD1. J was trimmed by 8 bases and V by 4 bases; bases with no gene match: 5. The CDR3 runs 14 residues. Germline lookup yields CDR1 SGHAT and CDR2 FQNNGV. CDR3 DNA: TGTGCCAGCAGCTCGGGACAGGGGGCGCGGGGCTACACCTTC. As protein: CASSSGQGARGYTF.

Comment on this clonotype: This may arise from a read error, as a much more abundant clone is one base away. Since no conserved phenylalanine or tryptophan closes the CDR3, a read error is the likely cause. V and J are TRBV9 and TRBJ1-1; perhaps TRBD1 as D (6 bases). The ends were cut back, 0 bases at V and 4 bases at J, with 13 bases in the middle. CDR1 and CDR2 (germline): SGDLS, YYNGEE. The length of the CDR3 is 15 residues. The CDR3 loop reads CASSVEAGASTEAFL. The CDR3 nucleotides read TGTGCCAGCAGCGTAGAAGCAGGGGCGAGCACTGAAGCTTTCCTT.

The chain employs TRBV5-1 and TRBJ1-3; D unresolved. Per the germline V gene, CDR1 is SGHRS and CDR2 is YFSETQ. The CDR3 loop spans 13 amino acids. Between the trimmed V and J ends, which lost 4 bases and 2 bases, there was a span of 7 bases. In nucleotides, the CDR3 is TGCGCCAGCAGCAGGGAACCTGGAAACACCATATATTTT. Protein product: CASSREPGNTIYF.

The gene calls are TRBV9 and TRBJ2-7, with D possibly being TRBD1 (5 bases). Trimming stripped 2 bases from V and 2 bases from J, with 11 bases between. Germline CDR1 is SGDLS and CDR2 is YYNGEE. There are 14 residues in the CDR3. In DNA form, the CDR3 reads TGTGCCAGCAGCGTTGTACAGGACCCCTACGAGCAGTACTTC. This sequence encodes CASSVVQDPYEQYF.

This clonotype was counted a few times. The chain uses TRBV20-1 and TRBJ1-4, with D unclear. CDR1 is DFQATT and CDR2 is SNEGSKA in the germline V gene (reference sequence). This CDR3 region has 14 residues. V lost 3 bases, J lost 5 bases, and 13 bases lay in between. The CDR3 region is CSARDWRSNEKLFF. In DNA form, the CDR3 reads TGCAGTGCTAGGGATTGGAGGAGCAATGAAAAACTGTTTTTT.

This clonotype was seen at least ten times. This chain's CDR3 is CASSQDKRGTEAFF. Written as DNA, the CDR3 is TGTGCCAGCAGCCAGGACAAAAGAGGGACTGAAGCTTTCTTT. The rearrangement links TRBV3-1 to TRBJ1-1; D is perhaps TRBD1 (5 bases). Germline-derived CDR1 and CDR2 are LGHDT and YNNKEL (reference sequence). The CDR3 length is 14 residues. V was cut by 3 bases and J by 5 bases, with 13 bases left in between.